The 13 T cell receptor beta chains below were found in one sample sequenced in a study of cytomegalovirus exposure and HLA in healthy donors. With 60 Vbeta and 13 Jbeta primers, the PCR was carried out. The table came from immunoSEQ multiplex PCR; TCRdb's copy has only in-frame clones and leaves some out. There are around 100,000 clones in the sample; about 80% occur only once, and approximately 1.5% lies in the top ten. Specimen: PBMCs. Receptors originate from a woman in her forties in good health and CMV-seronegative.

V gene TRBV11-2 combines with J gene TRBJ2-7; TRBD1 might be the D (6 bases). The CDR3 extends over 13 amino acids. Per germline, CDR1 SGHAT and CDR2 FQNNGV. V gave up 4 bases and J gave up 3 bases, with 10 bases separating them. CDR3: CASSSQGHYEQYF. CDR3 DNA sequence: TGTGCCAGCAGCTCGCAGGGGCACTACGAGCAGTACTTC.

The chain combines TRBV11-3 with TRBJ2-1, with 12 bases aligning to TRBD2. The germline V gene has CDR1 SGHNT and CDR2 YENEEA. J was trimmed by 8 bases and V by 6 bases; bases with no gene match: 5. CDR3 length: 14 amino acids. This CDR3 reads CASSSTSGSYEQFF. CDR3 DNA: TGTGCCAGCAGTTCGACTAGCGGGAGTTATGAGCAGTTCTTC.

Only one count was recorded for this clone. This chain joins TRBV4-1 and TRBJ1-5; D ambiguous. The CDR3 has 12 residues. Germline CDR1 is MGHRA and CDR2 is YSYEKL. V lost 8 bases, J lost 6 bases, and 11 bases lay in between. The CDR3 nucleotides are TGCGCCAGCTCAGGTTTCGGTCAGCCCCAGCATTTT. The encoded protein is CASSGFGQPQHF.

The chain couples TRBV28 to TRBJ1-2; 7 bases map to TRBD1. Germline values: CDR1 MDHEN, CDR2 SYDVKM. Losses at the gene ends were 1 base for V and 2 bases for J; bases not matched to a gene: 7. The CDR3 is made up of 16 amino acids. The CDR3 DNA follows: TGTGCCAGCAGTTTATCAGTTGAAGGGGGCAACTATGGCTACACCTTC. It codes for CASSLSVEGGNYGYTF.

CDR3 residues: CASSLGRAGGGIRSGYTF. For the CDR3, the DNA is TGTGCCAGCAGTCTCGGGAGAGCAGGGGGCGGTATTCGTAGTGGCTACACCTTC. V gene TRBV27 combines with J gene TRBJ1-2, with 8 bases that match TRBD1. CDR1 and CDR2 (germline): MNHEY, SMNVEV (reference sequence). This CDR3 spans 18 amino acids. Trimming took 5 bases from V and 7 from J; bases not matched to a gene: 21.

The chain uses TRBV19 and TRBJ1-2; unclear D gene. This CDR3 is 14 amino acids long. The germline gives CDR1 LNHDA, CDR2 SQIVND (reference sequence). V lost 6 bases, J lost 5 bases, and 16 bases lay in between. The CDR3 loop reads CASSAKVDGYGYTF. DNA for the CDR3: TGTGCCAGTAGCGCCAAGGTCGACGGGTATGGCTACACCTTC.

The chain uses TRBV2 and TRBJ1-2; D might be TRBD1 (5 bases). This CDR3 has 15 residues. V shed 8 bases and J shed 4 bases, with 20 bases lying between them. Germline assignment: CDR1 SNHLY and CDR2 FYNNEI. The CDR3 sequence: CASRGDQGRVYGYTF. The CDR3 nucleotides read TGTGCCAGCCGCGGGGATCAGGGCAGGGTCTATGGCTACACCTTC.

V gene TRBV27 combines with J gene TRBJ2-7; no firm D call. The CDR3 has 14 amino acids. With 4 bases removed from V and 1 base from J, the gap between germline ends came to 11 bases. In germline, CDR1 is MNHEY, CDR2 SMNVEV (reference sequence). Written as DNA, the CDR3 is TGTGCCAGCAGTTCTCTACCATGGTCCTACGAGCAGTACTTC. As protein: CASSSLPWSYEQYF.

The CDR3 region has the DNA TGTGCCAGCAGTGACACAAGGACAGGGACAAACGAAGCTTTCTTT. Translated, it gives CASSDTRTGTNEAFF. The chain uses TRBV27 and TRBJ1-1; TRBD1 matches 8 bases. The J segment lost 8 bases and the V segment lost 5 bases, leaving 13 bases of the junction unmatched. The CDR3 totals 15 residues. CDR1 is MNHEY and CDR2 is SMNVEV in the germline V gene (reference sequence).

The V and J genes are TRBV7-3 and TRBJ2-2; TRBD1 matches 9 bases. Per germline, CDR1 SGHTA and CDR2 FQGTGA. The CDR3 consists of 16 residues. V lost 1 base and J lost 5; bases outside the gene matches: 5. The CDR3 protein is CASSLRGTGWTGELFF. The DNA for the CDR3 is TGTGCCAGCAGCTTAAGGGGGACAGGGTGGACCGGGGAGCTGTTTTTT. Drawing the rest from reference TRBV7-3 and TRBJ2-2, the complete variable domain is GAGVSQTPSNKVTEKGKYVELRCDPISGHTALYWYRQSLGQGPEFLIYFQGTGAADDSGLPNDRFFAVRPEGSVSTLKIQRTERGDSAVYLCASSLRGTGWTGELFFGEGSRLTVL.

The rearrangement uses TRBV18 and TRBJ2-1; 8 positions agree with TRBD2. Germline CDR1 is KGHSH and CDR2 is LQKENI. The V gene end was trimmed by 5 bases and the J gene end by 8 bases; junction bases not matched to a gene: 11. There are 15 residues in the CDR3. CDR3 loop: CASSDFSGSVDEQFF. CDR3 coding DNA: TGTGCCAGCTCAGATTTCAGCGGGAGTGTGGATGAGCAGTTCTTC.

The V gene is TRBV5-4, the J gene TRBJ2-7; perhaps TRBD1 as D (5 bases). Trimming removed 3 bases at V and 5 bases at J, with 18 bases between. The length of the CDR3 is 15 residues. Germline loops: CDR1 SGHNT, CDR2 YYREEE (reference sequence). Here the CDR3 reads CASSSSPAGKNEQYF. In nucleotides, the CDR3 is TGTGCCAGCAGCTCCTCCCCAGCAGGGAAGAACGAGCAGTACTTC.

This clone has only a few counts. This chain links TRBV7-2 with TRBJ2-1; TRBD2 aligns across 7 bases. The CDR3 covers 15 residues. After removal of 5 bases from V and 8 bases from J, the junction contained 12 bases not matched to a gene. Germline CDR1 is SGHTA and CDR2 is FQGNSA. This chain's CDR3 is CASSLHVGLDDEQFF. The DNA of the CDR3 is TGTGCCAGCAGCCTTCATGTTGGACTAGACGATGAGCAGTTCTTC.